This T cell receptor beta chain originates from a study of blood T cells in healthy people across ages. CDR1 and CDR2 from the germline V gene are SQVTM and ANQGSEA. This CDR3 comprises 12 residues. V lost 0 bases and J 10 bases, leaving 10 bases between the germline ends. It was with a sample-barcoded 5' primer and a J-beta primer mix that a second PCR of about 6 to 12 cycles was run. Every cDNA molecule bore a tag from a template-switch adaptor containing 12 random nucleotides. TCRdb re-analysed the 5' RACE reads in MiXCR, keeping a single row per CDR3 protein. The table lists around 1,100,000 distinct CDR3 sequences, 30% to 40% of them singletons.

This receptor was identified in a man aged 18 to 30 in good health. The sample taken for sequencing was blood. This rearrangement joins TRBV29-1 to TRBJ2-1; D is possibly TRBD1 (5 bases). CDR3 protein: CSVEDGRQEQFF. For the CDR3, the DNA is TGCAGCGTTGAAGACGGGCGACAGGAGCAGTTCTTC.